The clone carrying this T cell receptor beta chain was picked up many times. This sample stems from a study of T cells in Graves' hyperthyroidism and ophthalmopathy. There were TCR beta CDR3 regions amplified from RNA transcripts. The TCR CDR3 was amplified in a first-round RT-PCR using the HTBI primer set. Using its own MiXCR run on the multiplex PCR reads, TCRdb lists one record per CDR3 protein. The repertoire holds around 620,000 distinct CDR3 sequences, with about 16% as singletons. The receptor was isolated from a woman aged 25 to 39 with Graves' hyperthyroidism. The sample consisted of blood.

The CDR3 protein is CASSPGLAAAYEQYF. The CDR3 coding sequence is TGTGCCAGCAGCCCGGGACTAGCGGCCGCCTACGAGCAGTACTTC. The J gene is TRBJ2-7, the V gene TRBV3-1; 11 bases are a match to TRBD2. Germline CDR1 and CDR2: LGHDT and YNNKEL (reference sequence). The junction had 4 bases not matched to a gene; V was cut back by 4 bases and J by 2 bases. CDR3 length: 15 amino acids.